A single sample gave rise to the 30 T cell receptor beta chains below, sequenced in a study of monozygotic twins with inflammatory bowel disease. TCRdb processed the 5' RACE reads again and assigns one entry to each CDR3 protein, with no DNA. The data include approximately 420,000 distinct CDR3 sequences; the top ten clones carry 2% to 2.5%. The source material was blood. These receptors all stem from a human donor with ulcerative colitis or Crohn's disease, or a healthy co-twin of an affected twin (not recorded which).

The CDR3 region is CASSPLDRGSYNEQFF. The V and J genes are TRBV12-3 or TRBV12-4 and TRBJ2-1; the D call from TCRdb, TRBD1, cannot be confirmed without DNA. The length of the CDR3 is 16 residues.

This rearrangement joins TRBV7-9 to TRBJ1-6; TCRdb selects TRBD1, and the lack of DNA leaves this call unchecked. The germline CDR1 and CDR2 sequences are SEHNR and FQNEAQ (reference sequence). The CDR3 has 13 amino acids. The CDR3 is CASNRGINSPLHF.

J is TRBJ2-7 and V is TRBV9; the D gene TCRdb calls, TRBD1, cannot be checked with no DNA. The CDR3 contains 15 residues. Germline CDR1 and CDR2: SGDLS and YYNGEE. The CDR3 region is CASSPGGQGVYEQYF.

The chain combines TRBV20-1 with TRBJ2-7. CDR3 length equals 12 residues. The V gene's germline CDR1 is DFQATT and CDR2 SNEGSKA (reference sequence). The CDR3 spells CSASPKHYEQYF.

The chain joins TRBV14 to TRBJ1-1. The CDR3 extends over 15 amino acids. Germline values: CDR1 SGHDN, CDR2 FVKESK. The CDR3 sequence is CASSPFRGKNTEAFF. Combining the CDR3 with reference TRBV14 and TRBJ1-1 gives the whole variable domain EAGVTQFPSHSVIEKGQTVTLRCDPISGHDNLYWYRRVMGKEIKFLLHFVKESKQDESGMPNNRFLAERTGGTYSTLKVQPAELEDSGVYFCASSPFRGKNTEAFFGQGTRLTVV.

V is TRBV7-2 and J is TRBJ2-1. Germline CDR1 SGHTA, CDR2 FQGNSA. The CDR3 covers 16 residues. CDR3 residues: CASSLALTSSYNEQFF.

This rearrangement joins TRBV11-3 to TRBJ2-1; there is no DNA to check the TCRdb D call of TRBD1. This CDR3 comprises 18 residues. Germline CDR1 reads SGHNT; CDR2 reads YENEEA. CDR3 sequence: CASSYGTGRSGAHNEQFF.

The V call is TRBV7-9, the J call TRBJ2-2; there is no DNA to check the TCRdb D call of TRBD2. Looked up from germline, CDR1 is SEHNR and CDR2 is FQNEAQ (reference sequence). The CDR3 is made up of 14 amino acids. The CDR3 here is CASSRDFHTGELFF.

The chain uses TRBV11-2 and TRBJ2-3. Germline lookup yields CDR1 SGHAT and CDR2 FQNNGV. The length of the CDR3 is 13 residues. CDR3 loop: CASSRVFTDTQYF.

The gene calls are TRBV20-1 and TRBJ2-3; the D call from TCRdb, TRBD2, cannot be confirmed without DNA. The length of the CDR3 is 13 residues. The germline gives CDR1 DFQATT, CDR2 SNEGSKA (reference sequence). The CDR3 protein is CSAVEGLEDTQYF.

The chain employs TRBV20-1 and TRBJ2-7; TCRdb's D gene call, TRBD1, goes unchecked for lack of DNA. The CDR3 extends over 16 amino acids. CDR1 is DFQATT and CDR2 is SNEGSKA in the germline V gene (reference sequence). CDR3 in amino acids: CSARDHWGDSPYEQYF.

The chain has TRBV3-1 and TRBJ2-5; with no DNA, the TCRdb D assignment of TRBD2 cannot be verified. The CDR3 extends over 16 amino acids. CDR1 is LGHDT, CDR2 YNNKEL, per germline (reference sequence). The CDR3 region is CASSPWDYRRGETQYF.

The chain is built from TRBV5-1 and TRBJ1-4; absent DNA, TCRdb's TRBD1 call cannot be checked. Looked up from germline, CDR1 is SGHRS and CDR2 is YFSETQ. The CDR3 has 14 residues. This chain's CDR3 is CVSAPERTNEKLFF.

The gene calls are TRBV9 and TRBJ1-3. CDR1 is SGDLS, CDR2 YYNGEE, per germline. This CDR3 has 15 residues. CDR3 protein: CASSPRAAERNTIYF.

V gene TRBV12-3 or TRBV12-4 combines with J gene TRBJ1-1. This CDR3 has 14 amino acids. CDR3 sequence: CASSFRLKNTEAFF.

V usage is TRBV7-9 and J usage is TRBJ1-1; no DNA is available, so the TRBD1 call from TCRdb remains unchecked. CDR3 size: 15 residues. CDR1 and CDR2 (germline): SEHNR, FQNEAQ (reference sequence). CDR3 loop: CASSSNRGWDTEAFF.

J is TRBJ1-1 and V is TRBV3-1; as DNA is missing, the TRBD1 call by TCRdb cannot be tested. The CDR3 runs 12 residues. In germline, CDR1 is LGHDT, CDR2 YNNKEL (reference sequence). The chain's CDR3 is CASSLSQGATFF.

V usage is TRBV5-1 and J usage is TRBJ2-1; TCRdb indicates TRBD1, and absent DNA this call remains unverified. Germline assignment: CDR1 SGHRS and CDR2 YFSETQ. The CDR3 loop spans 12 amino acids. CDR3 protein: CASSLAQGRQFF.

The chain employs TRBV6-6 and TRBJ2-7; with no DNA, the TCRdb D assignment of TRBD1 cannot be verified. CDR3 length: 14 amino acids. CDR1 is MNHNY and CDR2 is SVGAGI in the germline V gene (reference sequence). The CDR3 region is CASTSTVSSYEQYF.

The chain has TRBV7-2 and TRBJ2-2. This CDR3 spans 15 amino acids. CDR1 and CDR2 (germline): SGHTA, FQGNSA. Here the CDR3 reads CASRLRWKGTGELFF.

The chain employs TRBV7-9 and TRBJ2-7; TCRdb outputs TRBD1, but without DNA this stays unchecked. Germline V CDR1 and CDR2: SEHNR, FQNEAQ (reference sequence). CDR3 length: 13 amino acids. CDR3 amino acids: CASSIHGGKEQYF. Full variable domain (remainder filled in from reference TRBV7-9 and TRBJ2-7): DTGVSQNPRHKITKRGQNVTFRCDPISEHNRLYWYRQTLGQGPEFLTYFQNEAQLEKSRLLSDRFSAERPKGSFSTLEIQRTEQGDSAMYLCASSIHGGKEQYFGPGTRLTVT.

The rearrangement uses TRBV7-2 and TRBJ2-7; without DNA, the TCRdb call of TRBD1 cannot be checked. Germline V CDR1 and CDR2: SGHTA, FQGNSA. This CDR3 contains 12 residues. The CDR3 sequence is CASSNFTGKPYF.

CDR3: CASSSGPHGDTGELFF. This chain uses TRBV5-1 with TRBJ2-2. This CDR3 contains 16 residues. Germline lookup yields CDR1 SGHRS and CDR2 YFSETQ.

V usage is TRBV7-6 and J usage is TRBJ1-1. CDR1 is SGHVS, CDR2 FNYEAQ, per germline. This CDR3 is 14 amino acids long. CDR3 sequence: CASSPRTANTEAFF.

This chain connects TRBV5-1 to TRBJ2-7; TCRdb gives TRBD2 as the D gene, but with no DNA this cannot be confirmed. In germline, CDR1 is SGHRS, CDR2 YFSETQ. This CDR3 comprises 16 residues. The CDR3 sequence: CASSAGLAGPPYEQYF.

This chain uses TRBV11-2 with TRBJ1-4; absent DNA, TCRdb's TRBD1 call cannot be checked. The length of the CDR3 is 14 residues. Germline V lookup: CDR1 SGHAT, CDR2 FQNNGV. CDR3 region: CASSVGQGTGKLFF. Variable domain in full (rest from reference TRBV11-2 and TRBJ1-4): EAGVAQSPRYKIIEKRQSVAFWCNPISGHATLYWYQQILGQGPKLLIQFQNNGVVDDSQLPKDRFSAERLKGVDSTLKIQPAKLEDSAVYLCASSVGQGTGKLFFGSGTQLSVL.

The chain recombines TRBV20-1 with TRBJ2-7; TCRdb's assignment of TRBD1 cannot be checked, as there is no DNA. This CDR3 has 13 amino acids. Germline loops: CDR1 DFQATT, CDR2 SNEGSKA (reference sequence). CDR3 loop: CSARQDRTNEQYF.

The V gene is TRBV4-1, the J gene TRBJ2-7; TCRdb calls TRBD2, which cannot be checked without DNA. The CDR3 loop spans 15 amino acids. CDR1 is MGHRA and CDR2 is YSYEKL in the germline V gene. CDR3 protein: CASSQDHLAGLEQYF.

J is TRBJ2-3 and V is TRBV20-1; the TCRdb D gene call, TRBD1, has no DNA to confirm it. The CDR3 contains 16 residues. The germline V gene encodes CDR1 DFQATT and CDR2 SNEGSKA (reference sequence). CDR3 sequence reads: CSATPLPQLSTDTQYF.

The chain couples TRBV7-2 to TRBJ2-5; absent DNA, TCRdb's TRBD2 call cannot be checked. This CDR3 has 15 residues. Germline V gives CDR1 SGHTA, CDR2 FQGNSA. CDR3 loop: CASSSKRGSRETQYF.